The 17 T cell receptor beta chains reported below all come from one sample, sequenced in a study of technical replicates of blood from several donors (dated by TCRdb to the late 2010s). The receptor library was made with the immunoSEQ multiplex PCR assay. The immuneACCESS repertoire file appears here via TCRdb, limited to in-frame rearrangements. These files lack a portion of the clones; in checked studies, under half of the deficit traces to unresolved V genes, and the cause of the others is not known. For this sample the table gives about 97,000 clones, of which under 96% were detected only once. The ten largest clones represent roughly 0.19% of the sample. The sequenced sample was T cells isolated from PBMCs. These receptors originate from a human donor in good health.

The chain recombines TRBV19 with TRBJ2-1; 10 bases line up with TRBD2. CDR1 is LNHDA and CDR2 is SQIVND in the germline V gene (reference sequence). J gave up 4 bases and V 3 bases, and 6 bases lay outside the gene matches. The CDR3 is 16 residues long. The DNA for the CDR3 is TGTGCCAGTAGTATTCAATCAGCGGGAGGGTACAATGAGCAGTTCTTC. Translation gives CASSIQSAGGYNEQFF.

The rearrangement joins TRBV5-4 to TRBJ1-4; perhaps TRBD1 as D (6 bases). CDR3 size: 14 residues. Germline loops: CDR1 SGHNT, CDR2 YYREEE (reference sequence). The V end lost 4 bases, the J end lost 5 bases, and 12 bases lay between the germline ends. The CDR3 loop reads CASSLQGINEKLFF. CDR3 sequence (DNA): TGTGCCAGCAGCCTCCAGGGGATAAATGAAAAACTGTTTTTT.

The chain employs TRBV5-5 and TRBJ1-5, with D tentatively TRBD1 (6 bases). Trimming pared 4 bases from V and 1 base from J, leaving 12 bases between. The germline V gene has CDR1 SGHKS and CDR2 YYEKEE (reference sequence). The CDR3 covers 15 residues. The CDR3 DNA follows: TGTGCCAGCAGCCTCGTAGGACAGAGCAATCAGCCCCAGCATTTT. Amino acid sequence: CASSLVGQSNQPQHF.

V and J are TRBV7-9 and TRBJ2-7; a possible D gene is TRBD1 (6 bases). Germline V CDR1 and CDR2: SEHNR, FQNEAQ (reference sequence). The CDR3 covers 14 residues. V gave up 1 base and J gave up 4 bases, with 11 bases separating them. CDR3 DNA: TGTGCCAGCAGCTTAGGAGGACAGCCTTACGAGCAGTACTTC. Its translation is CASSLGGQPYEQYF. Full variable domain (outside the CDR3, taken from reference TRBV7-9 and TRBJ2-7): DTGVSQNPRHKITKRGQNVTFRCDPISEHNRLYWYRQTLGQGPEFLTYFQNEAQLEKSRLLSDRFSAERPKGSFSTLEIQRTEQGDSAMYLCASSLGGQPYEQYFGPGTRLTVT.

V and J are TRBV5-1 and TRBJ1-6; D is possibly TRBD1 (5 bases). This CDR3 region has 17 residues. V lost 1 base and J 0 bases, leaving 11 bases between the germline ends. Germline lookup yields CDR1 SGHRS and CDR2 YFSETQ. The CDR3 DNA is TGCGCCAGCAGCTTGCGCCGGGGGAGCTCCTATAATTCACCCCTCCACTTT. It encodes CASSLRRGSSYNSPLHF.

This rearrangement joins TRBV14 to TRBJ2-5; possibly TRBD2 for D (6 bases). V was trimmed by 5 bases and J by 4 bases, leaving 17 bases between them. Germline V CDR1 and CDR2: SGHDN, FVKESK. The CDR3 covers 15 residues. CDR3 loop: CASSSRDSLPETQYF. The CDR3 DNA is TGTGCCAGCAGCTCCCGGGACTCCCTACCAGAGACCCAGTACTTC.

This chain links TRBV19 with TRBJ1-2, with no clear D. Germline V gene data show CDR1 as LNHDA and CDR2 as SQIVND (reference sequence). The CDR3 is 16 amino acids. The V and J ends lost 3 bases and 2 bases respectively, with 16 bases between them. This CDR3 is CASSITPPRQNYGYTF. The CDR3 DNA sequence: TGTGCCAGTAGTATTACACCACCACGCCAAAACTATGGCTACACCTTC.

V usage is TRBV6-1 and J usage is TRBJ2-7; no clear D gene. Germline loops: CDR1 MNHNS, CDR2 SASEGT. This CDR3 is 13 amino acids long. Trimming took 1 base from V and 3 from J, leaving 7 bases between them. CDR3 in amino acids: CASSEVRHYEQYF. The CDR3, as DNA: TGTGCCAGCAGTGAAGTGCGGCACTACGAGCAGTACTTC.

The rearrangement uses TRBV6-6 and TRBJ1-3; maybe TRBD1 (5 bases). V lost 7 bases, J lost 0 bases, and 10 bases lay in between. Looked up from germline, CDR1 is MNHNY and CDR2 is SVGAGI (reference sequence). This CDR3 contains 14 residues. CDR3 in amino acids: CASTGSLSGNTIYF. In DNA, the CDR3 is TGTGCCAGCACAGGGTCCCTCTCTGGAAACACCATATATTTT.

The chain recombines TRBV7-8 with TRBJ2-2; 10 bases are shared with TRBD1. The germline CDR1 and CDR2 sequences are SGHVS and FQNEAQ. The CDR3 consists of 17 residues. J gave up 4 bases and V 5 bases, and 10 bases lay outside the gene matches. The chain's CDR3 is CASSRLTGGVVTGELFF. Written as DNA, the CDR3 is TGTGCCAGCAGCCGTTTGACAGGGGGCGTCGTCACCGGGGAGCTGTTTTTT.

V usage is TRBV9 and J usage is TRBJ1-3, with D possibly TRBD1 on 6 matching bases. With 6 bases removed from V and 0 bases from J, the gap between germline ends came to 10 bases. Germline CDR1 is SGDLS and CDR2 is YYNGEE. This CDR3 spans 14 amino acids. The CDR3 spells CASTKGGSGNTIYF. The DNA of the CDR3 is TGTGCCAGCACTAAAGGGGGCTCTGGAAACACCATATATTTT.

V is TRBV9 and J is TRBJ2-5; 7 nucleotides agree with TRBD1. Germline V gene lookup returns CDR1 SGDLS and CDR2 YYNGEE. J was trimmed by 3 bases and V by 3 bases; bases with no gene match: 5. The CDR3 is 14 residues long. This CDR3 is CASSAGTAKETQYF. CDR3 DNA sequence: TGTGCCAGCAGCGCAGGGACAGCAAAAGAGACCCAGTACTTC.

This rearrangement joins TRBV6-5 to TRBJ1-5; D is ambiguous. The V gene lost 0 bases and the J gene lost 5 bases, with 11 bases spanning the gap. Germline CDR1 is MNHEY and CDR2 is SVGAGI. This CDR3 has 15 residues. The CDR3 sequence is CASSYSTGVDQPQHF. As DNA, the CDR3 is TGTGCCAGCAGTTACTCGACGGGTGTAGATCAGCCCCAGCATTTT.

The rearrangement links TRBV27 to TRBJ1-1; TRBD1 aligns across 7 bases. Germline trimming cut 3 bases from V and 1 base from J; bases unmatched to any gene: 5. Germline CDR1 is MNHEY and CDR2 is SMNVEV (reference sequence). The CDR3 length is 15 residues. The CDR3 DNA follows: TGTGCCAGCAGTTTGGCCAGGGGGAGGAACACTGAAGCTTTCTTT. Protein sequence: CASSLARGRNTEAFF.

The V gene is TRBV6-6, the J gene TRBJ2-3; 7 bases are shared with TRBD2. V dropped 2 bases and J dropped 2; count of bases not matched to a gene: 7. The CDR3 sequence is 16 residues long. Germline CDR1 reads MNHNY; CDR2 reads SVGAGI (reference sequence). CDR3 region: CASSYLGGGFTDTQYF. In DNA, the CDR3 is TGTGCCAGCAGTTACCTTGGCGGGGGTTTCACAGATACGCAGTATTTT.

The chain recombines TRBV30 with TRBJ2-7, with D possibly matching TRBD2 (7 bases). The CDR3 extends over 12 amino acids. V was clipped by 4 bases and J by 6 bases, with 13 bases between them. Germline-derived CDR1 and CDR2 are GTSNPN and SVGIG (reference sequence). The CDR3 DNA sequence: TGTGCCTGGAACAGGCGGGGGCTCGAGCAGTACTTC. It encodes CAWNRRGLEQYF.

V is TRBV7-8 and J is TRBJ2-7; no reliable D call. This CDR3 region has 13 residues. Germline CDR1 reads SGHVS; CDR2 reads FQNEAQ. Trimming took 0 bases from V and 2 from J, leaving 5 bases between them. Written as DNA, the CDR3 is TGTGCCAGCAGCTTAGCGGCGGCCTACGAGCAGTACTTC. Encoded protein: CASSLAAAYEQYF.